This T cell receptor (beta chain) was captured in a study of vaccination and CD4 T cells after COVID-19. Study summary: Post-vaccine specimens were obtained a median 72 days after dose two (range 14 to 241). Overlapping spike peptides of SARS-CoV-2, HCoV-NL63, HCoV-OC43 and HCoV-229E stimulated the cells.

Regarding treatment: roughly 11-day PBMC culture with coronavirus spike peptide pools or control peptides (ViraFEST assay). Sequencing of DNA taken from cultured CD4+ T cells relied on the Oncomine TCR Beta short-read assay. TCRdb processed the PCR reads anew with MiXCR; each CDR3 protein has one entry. The sample records 10,000 to 15,000 distinct CDR3 sequences, less than 65% being singletons. Turning to this clonotype: The antigen remains undetermined.

The CDR3 is made up of 13 amino acids. V lost 7 bases and J 3 bases, leaving 10 bases between the germline ends. The chain uses TRBV12-3 or TRBV12-4 and TRBJ1-5, with a possible D match to TRBD1 (5 bases). The origin of this receptor is a human donor who had recovered from COVID-19. Material for sequencing was CD4+ T cells from blood, cultured in vitro. The CDR3: CASNSGINQPQHF. In DNA, the CDR3 is TGTGCCAGCAACTCAGGGATCAATCAGCCCCAGCATTTT.